Below are 31 T cell receptor beta chains sequenced from a single sample in a study of lymphopenia after photon versus proton radiotherapy. This table comes from immunoSEQ multiplex PCR, and its TCRdb copy is limited to in-frame clones, with some not included. The sample consists of roughly 30,000 clones, 94% of them appearing once. Source: peripheral blood, taken from a patient treated with photon-based radiotherapy. The origin of the receptors is a woman in her 50s with cholangiocarcinoma.

The chain joins TRBV6-5 to TRBJ1-5; maybe TRBD1 (5 bases). Looked up from germline, CDR1 is MNHEY and CDR2 is SVGAGI. CDR3 length: 15 residues. V lost 6 bases and J lost 4, with 16 bases in between. As DNA, the CDR3 is TGTGCCAGCAGCTACGCGGGGGGGAGTAATCAGCCCCAGCATTTT. Its protein product is CASSYAGGSNQPQHF.

V usage is TRBV5-6 and J usage is TRBJ1-2, with 10 nucleotides matching TRBD1. This CDR3 spans 13 amino acids. After removal of 4 bases from V and 7 bases from J, the junction contained 4 bases not matched to a gene. Per germline, CDR1 SGHDT and CDR2 YYEEEE. The CDR3 DNA is TGTGCCAGCAGCCCCTGGACAGGGGGTGGCTACACCTTC. Translation: CASSPWTGGGYTF.

This clone was detected only once. This chain links TRBV7-9 with TRBJ1-1; D may be TRBD1 (5 bases). The V gene lost 5 bases and the J gene lost 1 base, with 8 bases spanning the gap. There are 13 residues in the CDR3. Germline CDR1 SEHNR, CDR2 FQNEAQ (reference sequence). The CDR3 bases are TGTGCCAGCAGCGTCGGACAGAACACTGAAGCTTTCTTT. Translating gives CASSVGQNTEAFF.

The rearrangement uses TRBV6-5 and TRBJ1-1; tentative D call: TRBD1 (5 bases). This CDR3 is built from 14 residues. Looked up from germline, CDR1 is MNHEY and CDR2 is SVGAGI. Trimming removed 6 bases from V and 4 bases from J, with 15 bases in between. The DNA for the CDR3 is TGTGCCAGCAGCCTTAGGGAGAGGGGCACTGAAGCTTTCTTT. Protein: CASSLRERGTEAFF.

V and J are TRBV10-2 and TRBJ2-2; D not resolved. CDR1 and CDR2 from the germline V gene are WSHSY and SAAADI. This CDR3 has 15 amino acids. Trimming took 6 bases from V and 0 from J, leaving 11 bases between them. In nucleotides, the CDR3 is TGCGCCAGCAGAAATAACCTAGCGAACACCGGGGAGCTGTTTTTT. This gives the protein CASRNNLANTGELFF.

V gene TRBV7-2 combines with J gene TRBJ2-3, with D unclear. Germline CDR1 and CDR2: SGHTA and FQGNSA. This CDR3 is 13 amino acids long. V was cut by 5 bases and J by 5 bases, with 11 bases left in between. The CDR3 bases are TGTGCCAGCAGCCCACAGAGACGAGATACGCAGTATTTT. The encoded protein is CASSPQRRDTQYF.

V gene TRBV6-5 combines with J gene TRBJ2-5; no clear D. The V gene's germline CDR1 is MNHEY and CDR2 SVGAGI. The V end lost 6 bases, the J end lost 0 bases, and 11 bases lay between the germline ends. The CDR3 is 14 amino acids. The CDR3 nucleotides read TGTGCCAGCAGGGCCCCCGAGTACCAAGAGACCCAGTACTTC. Its translation is CASRAPEYQETQYF.

V is TRBV4-3 and J is TRBJ1-3, with 10 bases fitting TRBD1. Germline V lookup: CDR1 LGHNA, CDR2 YSLEER. V lost 2 bases to trimming and J lost 2 bases; unmatched junction nucleotides: 3. CDR3 size: 16 residues. Written as DNA, the CDR3 is TGCGCCAGCAGCCAACGACAGGGGGCACCTGGAAACACCATATATTTT. Its translation is CASSQRQGAPGNTIYF.

The J gene is TRBJ1-3, the V gene TRBV19; D call uncertain. The V gene lost 2 bases and the J gene lost 3 bases, with 11 bases spanning the gap. From germline, CDR1 is LNHDA and CDR2 SQIVND (reference sequence). This CDR3 has 15 residues. CDR3: CASSIREGGGNTIYF. CDR3 DNA sequence: TGTGCCAGTAGTATAAGGGAAGGCGGTGGAAACACCATATATTTT.

This rearrangement joins TRBV7-2 to TRBJ2-7, with 7 bases identical to TRBD1. This CDR3 is 15 amino acids long. V lost 6 bases to trimming and J lost 0 bases; unmatched junction nucleotides: 8. Germline values: CDR1 SGHTA, CDR2 FQGNSA. This CDR3 reads CASSFDRASSYEQYF. DNA of the CDR3: TGTGCCAGCAGTTTCGACAGGGCTAGCTCCTACGAGCAGTACTTC.

V gene TRBV29-1 combines with J gene TRBJ1-2; a weak D match, TRBD1 (5 bases). The CDR3 length is 11 residues. Germline CDR1 SQVTM, CDR2 ANQGSEA. V was shortened by 3 bases and J by 6 bases, with 8 bases between the two germline ends. The CDR3 DNA sequence: TGCAGCGTTGACCCAGGGAATGGCTACACCTTC. This gives the protein CSVDPGNGYTF.

The chain couples TRBV13 to TRBJ2-5; 9 bases are shared with TRBD2. After removal of 3 bases from V and 3 bases from J, the junction contained 5 bases not matched to a gene. This CDR3 region has 15 residues. The germline V gene has CDR1 PRHDT and CDR2 FYEKMQ (reference sequence). The CDR3 sequence: CASSFGLAPEETQYF. CDR3 bases: TGTGCCAGCAGCTTCGGACTAGCGCCCGAAGAGACCCAGTACTTC.

This chain links TRBV5-1 with TRBJ2-2; 11 bases are shared with TRBD1. Trimming cost V 3 bases and J 4 bases; bases outside gene matches: 5. This CDR3 contains 16 residues. Germline CDR1 SGHRS, CDR2 YFSETQ. The CDR3 DNA sequence: TGCGCCAGCAGCTCCTTCGGGACAGGGGGCACCGGGGAGCTGTTTTTT. It translates to CASSSFGTGGTGELFF. The full variable domain, in which reference TRBV5-1 and TRBJ2-2 provide the parts outside the CDR3, is KAGVTQTPRYLIKTRGQQVTLSCSPISGHRSVSWYQQTPGQGLQFLFEYFSETQRNKGNFPGRFSGRQFSNSRSEMNVSTLELGDSALYLCASSSFGTGGTGELFFGEGSRLTVL.

CDR3 DNA: TGTGCCACCCCCGGGACGGAAAACACTGAAGCTTTCTTT. Translation gives CATPGTENTEAFF. This chain connects TRBV18 to TRBJ1-1, with D possibly being TRBD1 (5 bases). Deletions cut 10 bases from V and 2 bases from J, with 14 bases between. Germline values: CDR1 KGHSH, CDR2 LQKENI. The CDR3 is 13 residues long. The full variable domain, its missing parts supplied by reference TRBV18 and TRBJ1-1, is NAGVMQNPRHLVRRRGQEARLRCSPMKGHSHVYWYRQLPEEGLKFMVYLQKENIIDESGMPKERFSAEFPKEGPSILRIQQVVRGDSAAYFCATPGTENTEAFFGQGTRLTVV.

This chain uses TRBV7-9 with TRBJ1-1; 7 positions agree with TRBD1. CDR3 length: 14 amino acids. Trimming took 1 base from V and 6 from J; bases not matched to a gene: 5. CDR1 is SEHNR, CDR2 FQNEAQ, per germline (reference sequence). CDR3 DNA: TGTGCCAGCAGCTTAGTCACAGGGGCGGCTGAAGCTTTCTTT. It encodes CASSLVTGAAEAFF.

Here the CDR3 DNA reads TGTGCCAGCAGAGGAACGCAGTATTTT. This sequence encodes CASRGTQYF. This chain links TRBV6-4 with TRBJ2-3; D gene unclear. Trimming left V 6 bases short and J 9 bases short, with 4 bases between. This CDR3 is built from 9 residues. Per the germline V gene, CDR1 is MRHNA and CDR2 is SNTAGT.

This sequence joins TRBV10-3 and TRBJ1-1, with a tentative D call TRBD1 (6 bases). The CDR3 contains 15 residues. Germline CDR1 ENHRY, CDR2 SYGVKD. V was shortened by 8 bases and J by 3 bases, with 19 bases between the two germline ends. Here the CDR3 DNA reads TGTGCCATCGAATCTTCGGGGGGCGCGGACACTGAAGCTTTCTTT. It is translated as CAIESSGGADTEAFF.

The rearrangement uses TRBV15 and TRBJ1-1; D gene uncertain. Germline-derived CDR1 and CDR2 are LNHNV and YYDKDF (reference sequence). Between the trimmed V and J ends, which lost 5 bases and 6 bases, there was a span of 13 bases. The CDR3 covers 13 residues. CDR3 bases: TGTGCCACCAGCCGGCGCGGGAGGCCTGAAGCTTTCTTT. The encoded protein is CATSRRGRPEAFF. The complete variable domain, with remaining parts taken from reference TRBV15 and TRBJ1-1, reads DAMVIQNPRYQVTQFGKPVTLSCSQTLNHNVMYWYQQKSSQAPKLLFHYYDKDFNNEADTPDNFQSRRPNTSFCFLDIRSPGLGDTAMYLCATSRRGRPEAFFGQGTRLTVV.

The gene calls are TRBV19 and TRBJ2-5; a possible D gene is TRBD2 (6 bases). The V gene's germline CDR1 is LNHDA and CDR2 SQIVND (reference sequence). Deletions cut 6 bases from V and 5 bases from J, with 22 bases between. This CDR3 is 16 amino acids long. The CDR3 here is CASRPGGTFTAETQYF. CDR3 coding DNA: TGTGCCAGTAGGCCCGGCGGGACCTTTACCGCCGAGACCCAGTACTTC.

The rearrangement links TRBV10-3 to TRBJ1-4; 8 bases agree with TRBD1. The CDR3 extends over 11 amino acids. Germline V gene data show CDR1 as ENHRY and CDR2 as SYGVKD. Trimming removed 10 bases from V and 10 bases from J; junction bases left unmatched: 5. The CDR3 DNA follows: TGTGCCACGTCAGGGGGCGGAAAACTGTTTTTT. The encoded protein is CATSGGGKLFF.

This chain joins TRBV13 and TRBJ1-1; possible D gene TRBD1, 5 bases. The CDR3 length is 15 residues. V gave up 1 base and J gave up 9 bases, with 18 bases separating them. Germline CDR1 reads PRHDT; CDR2 reads FYEKMQ (reference sequence). CDR3 nucleotides: TGTGCCAGCAGCTTAGATCTGGGGCAGGGTAGCAAAGCTTTCTTT. Its protein is CASSLDLGQGSKAFF. Using reference TRBV13 and TRBJ1-1 for the parts outside the CDR3, the full variable domain is AAGVIQSPRHLIKEKRETATLKCYPIPRHDTVYWYQQGPGQDPQFLISFYEKMQSDKGSIPDRFSAQQFSDYHSELNMSSLELGDSALYFCASSLDLGQGSKAFFGQGTRLTVV.

This clone showed up just a few times. The rearrangement uses TRBV7-9 and TRBJ1-6; TRBD1 might be the D (6 bases). Germline V lookup: CDR1 SEHNR, CDR2 FQNEAQ (reference sequence). Trimming shortened V by 5 bases and J by 5 bases, and 10 bases separated the two germline ends. The CDR3 covers 14 residues. The CDR3 here is CASSRRQDNSPLHF. The CDR3 DNA sequence: TGTGCCAGCAGCAGGAGACAGGATAATTCACCCCTCCACTTT.

V gene TRBV6-5 combines with J gene TRBJ2-1; maybe TRBD2 (7 bases). Germline assignment: CDR1 MNHEY and CDR2 SVGAGI. The CDR3 spans 14 residues. The germline V and J ends were trimmed by 9 bases and 8 bases, with 20 bases remaining between them. This chain's CDR3 is CASRWGGAVDEQFF. Here the CDR3 DNA reads TGTGCCAGTCGATGGGGGGGGGCCGTGGATGAGCAGTTCTTC.

V and J are TRBV6-5 and TRBJ1-5; D is perhaps TRBD1 (5 bases). V was clipped by 7 bases and J by 11 bases, with 12 bases between them. CDR3 length equals 11 residues. CDR1 is MNHEY and CDR2 is SVGAGI in the germline V gene. DNA for the CDR3: TGTGCCAGCACCCAGGGAGATACCCAGCATTTT. Translation: CASTQGDTQHF.

The table lists this clone with a few counts. The chain joins TRBV5-6 to TRBJ1-2; weak D call: TRBD1 (5 bases). V lost 4 bases and J lost 7, with 11 bases in between. Per the germline V gene, CDR1 is SGHDT and CDR2 is YYEEEE. This CDR3 contains 12 residues. This chain's CDR3 is CASSLAGTGYTF. CDR3 nucleotides: TGTGCCAGCAGCCTAGCTGGGACTGGCTACACCTTC.

Concerning this clone: One end of the junction fails to match germline, which may point to a read error. V is TRBV6-1 and J is TRBJ2-1; D remains ambiguous. The germline V gene has CDR1 MNHNS and CDR2 SASEGT. The CDR3 runs 12 residues. The CDR3 sequence is CASSDPPRLVVF. CDR3 coding DNA: TGTGCCAGCAGTGATCCCCCCCGCTTGGTGGTCTTC.

V gene TRBV6-4 combines with J gene TRBJ2-6; TRBD2 aligns across 7 bases. The CDR3 contains 17 residues. V lost 2 bases, J lost 2 bases, and 6 bases stayed unmatched. Germline CDR1 reads MRHNA; CDR2 reads SNTAGT. In DNA form, the CDR3 reads TGTGCCAGCAGTGACGGGGGGGGACGCCCTGGGGCCAACGTCCTGACTTTC. This codes for CASSDGGGRPGANVLTF.

This clone has a handful of counts. The chain links TRBV6-1 to TRBJ2-7; TRBD2 is a possible D gene (5 bases). The V end lost 0 bases, the J end lost 0 bases, and 12 bases lay between the germline ends. Looked up from germline, CDR1 is MNHNS and CDR2 is SASEGT. The length of the CDR3 is 16 residues. Written as DNA, the CDR3 is TGTGCCAGCAGTGAAGCCCTAGCCGCGAGCTCCTACGAGCAGTACTTC. It codes for CASSEALAASSYEQYF.

The chain joins TRBV18 to TRBJ1-4; TRBD1 might be the D (6 bases). Looked up from germline, CDR1 is KGHSH and CDR2 is LQKENI. The CDR3 is made up of 14 amino acids. The ends were cut back, 5 bases at V and 7 bases at J, with 14 bases in the middle. CDR3 bases: TGTGCCAGCTCATCTCGGGACACCCCTGAAAAACTGTTTTTT. Translating gives CASSSRDTPEKLFF.

In the case of this clone: At one boundary the junction diverges from the germline segment, which might be a read error. V usage is TRBV29-1 and J usage is TRBJ2-5, with D unclear. Germline CDR1 reads SQVTM; CDR2 reads ANQGSEA. The CDR3 is 12 residues long. The CDR3 sequence: CSVEVWKETQYF. CDR3 nucleotide sequence: TGCAGCGTCGAAGTTTGGAAAGAGACCCAGTACTTC.

The chain couples TRBV7-8 to TRBJ1-2; D perhaps matches TRBD1 (5 bases). CDR1 and CDR2 from the germline V gene are SGHVS and FQNEAQ. The CDR3 runs to 13 residues. V was trimmed by 4 bases and J by 8 bases, leaving 14 bases between them. The CDR3 DNA sequence: TGTGCCAGCAGCTCAAGAGGCGGGGGAGGCTACACCTTC. Protein: CASSSRGGGGYTF.